The next 8 T cell receptor beta chains were all read from a single sample in a study of T-cell memory formation after mild COVID-19. TCRdb used MiXCR to reprocess the 5' RACE reads, holding one entry per CDR3 protein. The repertoire holds 250,000 to 300,000 distinct CDR3 sequences, with around a sixth as singletons. The sequenced sample consisted of PBMCs or a T cell subset sorted from them (not recorded which). Source of these receptors: a man aged 18-30 years who had mild COVID-19 (a few samples of this study predate the infection). Cell type and time point are not known.

The chain is built from TRBV6-1 and TRBJ2-3, with D perhaps TRBD2 (5 bases). CDR1 MNHNS and CDR2 SASEGT come from the germline V gene. Trimming took off 11 bases at V and 2 bases at J, with 23 bases between the two ends. This CDR3 comprises 16 residues. The CDR3 spells CAVLASGGTITDTQYF. Here the CDR3 DNA reads TGTGCCGTCCTCGCCAGCGGCGGAACGATCACAGATACGCAGTATTTT.

This clonotype was found a few times. The chain employs TRBV5-1 and TRBJ2-5; D unclear. CDR1 is SGHRS, CDR2 YFSETQ, per germline. CDR3 length: 14 residues. V was pared by 1 base and J by 2 bases, with 9 bases between. The CDR3 nucleotides are TGCGCCAGCAGCTTGATGCAGAGACAAGAGACCCAGTACTTC. Protein product: CASSLMQRQETQYF.

This clonotype was seen only a few times. The chain links TRBV6-6 to TRBJ1-4; D is ambiguous. CDR3 size: 14 residues. The ends were cut back, 2 bases at V and 8 bases at J, with 12 bases in the middle. Germline V gene data show CDR1 as MNHNY and CDR2 as SVGAGI (reference sequence). This chain's CDR3 is CASSYLTDREKLFF. The CDR3 bases are TGTGCCAGCAGTTACCTTACAGACCGAGAAAAACTGTTTTTT.

At least ten counts were recorded for this clonotype. This chain connects TRBV7-9 to TRBJ2-3; 7 bases line up with TRBD1. CDR3 length: 19 residues. Germline V gene lookup returns CDR1 SEHNR and CDR2 FQNEAQ (reference sequence). The V and J ends lost 1 base and 2 bases, in that order; junction bases with no gene match: 15. CDR3 amino acids: CASSLVLSGTVADTDTQYF. The CDR3 nucleotides are TGTGCCAGCAGCTTAGTTCTCTCCGGGACAGTAGCTGACACAGATACGCAGTATTTT.

The chain recombines TRBV20-1 with TRBJ2-7; tentatively, D is TRBD2 (6 bases). Germline V lookup: CDR1 DFQATT, CDR2 SNEGSKA (reference sequence). The germline V and J ends were trimmed by 5 bases and 4 bases, with 12 bases remaining between them. The CDR3 covers 12 residues. The CDR3 sequence: CSAARGRYEQYF. The CDR3 DNA sequence: TGCAGTGCTGCGAGAGGGAGGTACGAGCAGTACTTC.

This clonotype has a handful of counts. The gene calls are TRBV4-2 and TRBJ2-7; possibly TRBD1 for D (5 bases). Trimming left V 1 base short and J 3 bases short, with 22 bases between. CDR3 size: 18 residues. Germline values: CDR1 LGHNA, CDR2 YNFKEQ. The CDR3 sequence is CASSQGVGARQRVYEQYF. The DNA of the CDR3 is TGTGCCAGCAGCCAAGGGGTAGGGGCTAGACAGCGCGTCTACGAGCAGTACTTC.

V usage is TRBV11-1 and J usage is TRBJ1-1; D may be TRBD1 (6 bases). The germline CDR1 and CDR2 sequences are SGHAT and FQDESV (reference sequence). Trimming removed 5 bases from V and 5 bases from J, with 18 bases in between. This CDR3 comprises 15 residues. DNA of the CDR3: TGTGCCAGCAGCCCTACAGGGTGGCGGCAAACTGAAGCTTTCTTT. Residues: CASSPTGWRQTEAFF.

The genes are TRBV5-1 and TRBJ1-2, with D possibly TRBD1 on 5 matching bases. The CDR3 loop spans 13 amino acids. CDR1 and CDR2 (germline): SGHRS, YFSETQ. Trimming pared 3 bases from V and 8 bases from J, leaving 14 bases between. The CDR3 DNA follows: TGCGCCAGCAGCTACCTCGGGACCAGAGGCTACACCTTC. Translation gives CASSYLGTRGYTF.